A selection of T cell receptor beta chains follows, all from one sample in a study of tumor-infiltrating lymphocytes in oesophageal squamous cell carcinoma. MiXCR, run by TCRdb on the PCR reads, gives a single entry per CDR3 protein. The table has some 13,000 distinct CDR3 sequences, approximately 50% seen once. The sequencing input was esophageal tumor tissue. Receptors were obtained from a female donor with esophageal squamous cell carcinoma. Both conserved end residues are part of each CDR3. Fields, in order: clone size, CDR3 length, D gene, V gene, J gene, CDR3 DNA, CDR3 protein. The D gene is left open where the match is weak. Size is stated for part of the rows, as once, few or many counts, or as a class when the clone is expanded.

size: many
length: 15
D: .
V: TRBV14
J: TRBJ2-3
DNA: TGTGCCAGCAGCCAAGGCGGCACACTCACAGATACGCAGTATTTT
CDR3: CASSQGGTLTDTQYF

size: .
length: 15
D: TRBD1
V: TRBV7-2
J: TRBJ1-6
DNA: TGTGCCAGCAGCTTATTCACAGGGGGCGACTCACCCCTCCACTTT
CDR3: CASSLFTGGDSPLHF

size: .
length: 15
D: .
V: TRBV10-3
J: TRBJ2-1
DNA: TGTGCCATCAGTGAGTCGCACAGCAAGGGCAATGAGCAGTTCTTC
CDR3: CAISESHSKGNEQFF

size: .
length: 15
D: .
V: TRBV27
J: TRBJ1-1
DNA: TGTGCCAGCAGTTACACTCGTACAGGGTACACTGAAGCTTTCTTT
CDR3: CASSYTRTGYTEAFF

size: few
length: 15
D: .
V: TRBV7-9
J: TRBJ2-3
DNA: TGTGCCAGCAGCTCACCTGGACTAAGCACAGATACGCAGTATTTT
CDR3: CASSSPGLSTDTQYF

size: once
length: 14
D: .
V: TRBV28
J: TRBJ1-1
DNA: TGTGCCAGCAGTTTGTGGGGAATGTACACTGAAGCTTTCTTT
CDR3: CASSLWGMYTEAFF

size: .
length: 13
D: .
V: TRBV12-3/TRBV12-4
J: TRBJ2-5
DNA: TGTGCCAGCAGTTTAGAGTGGGGAGAGACCCAGTACTTC
CDR3: CASSLEWGETQYF

size: many
length: 15
D: TRBD2
V: TRBV6-1
J: TRBJ2-1
DNA: TGTGCCAGCAGTCGCCCTAGCGGGAGGGCCAATGAGCAGTTCTTC
CDR3: CASSRPSGRANEQFF

size: .
length: 15
D: .
V: TRBV12-3/TRBV12-4
J: TRBJ2-1
DNA: TGTGCCAGCAGTACAAAGGGGGTTTCCTACAATGAGCAGTTCTTC
CDR3: CASSTKGVSYNEQFF

size: few
length: 15
D: TRBD1
V: TRBV6-6
J: TRBJ1-6
DNA: TGTGCCAGCAGTGAGTTGGAGGACAGGGGGCCCGAGCAGTACTTT
CDR3: CASSELEDRGPEQYF

size: .
length: 11
D: .
V: TRBV12-3/TRBV12-4
J: TRBJ1-2
DNA: TGTGCCAGCAGTAAGAACTATGGCTACACCTTC
CDR3: CASSKNYGYTF

size: .
length: 17
D: .
V: TRBV7-3
J: TRBJ2-2
DNA: TGTGCCAGCAGCTTAAAGGGCCAGGGGGGGAACACCGGGGAGCTGTTTTTT
CDR3: CASSLKGQGGNTGELFF

size: few
length: 20
D: TRBD1
V: TRBV2
J: TRBJ2-6
DNA: TGTGCCAGCAGTACGTATGATCCGGGACAGGGGGCGGCTGGGGCCAACGTCCTGACTTTC
CDR3: CASSTYDPGQGAAGANVLTF

size: few
length: 16
D: TRBD2
V: TRBV7-8
J: TRBJ2-5
DNA: TGTGCCAGCAGCGAGAGGACTAGCTACCCCACGGAGACCCAGTACTTC
CDR3: CASSERTSYPTETQYF

size: .
length: 15
D: TRBD2
V: TRBV6-8
J: TRBJ2-1
DNA: TGTGCCAGCAGTGGTCGAGCGGGAGGGTACAATGAGCAGTTCTTC
CDR3: CASSGRAGGYNEQFF

size: .
length: 14
D: .
V: TRBV11-3
J: TRBJ1-2
DNA: TGTGCCAGCAGCTTAGGGGCAGCATTTAGCGGCTACACCTTC
CDR3: CASSLGAAFSGYTF

size: .
length: 16
D: TRBD1
V: TRBV7-6
J: TRBJ2-1
DNA: TGTGCCAGCAGCTCACGACGACAGGGGGATAGGAATGAGCAGTTCTTC
CDR3: CASSSRRQGDRNEQFF

size: many
length: 18
D: .
V: TRBV27
J: TRBJ2-1
DNA: TGTGCCAGCAGTTTATGGGTGGCAGGGGCCGGACCAAGCGATGAGCAGTTCTTC
CDR3: CASSLWVAGAGPSDEQFF

size: .
length: 14
D: .
V: TRBV12-3/TRBV12-4
J: TRBJ1-1
DNA: TGTGCCAGCAGTTTAGAACCCACATCGATTGAAGCTTTCTTT
CDR3: CASSLEPTSIEAFF

size: many
length: 13
D: .
V: TRBV18
J: TRBJ1-2
DNA: TGTGCCAGCTCCCTCCCTGAAGCTCGTGGCTACACCTTC
CDR3: CASSLPEARGYTF

size: .
length: 12
D: TRBD1
V: TRBV12-3/TRBV12-4
J: TRBJ2-7
DNA: TGTGCCAGCAGTGACAGGGGCGCGGAGCAGTACTTC
CDR3: CASSDRGAEQYF

size: medium-sized
length: 14
D: TRBD2
V: TRBV7-3
J: TRBJ2-1
DNA: TGTGCCAGCAGCTTAAGCGGGGGGGGGGCTGAGCAGTTCTTC
CDR3: CASSLSGGGAEQFF

size: .
length: 14
D: .
V: TRBV6-5
J: TRBJ2-4
DNA: TGTGCCAGCAGTTACCGTCAGGGACAATCACCCCTCCACTTC
CDR3: CASSYRQGQSPLHF

size: .
length: 11
D: .
V: TRBV7-8
J: TRBJ1-4
DNA: TGTGCCAGCAGCTTACTAGAAAAACTGTTTTTT
CDR3: CASSLLEKLFF

size: .
length: 16
D: .
V: TRBV7-3
J: TRBJ1-2
DNA: TGTGCCAGCAGCTTAGTAGGGACAAAGGGGAACTATGGCTACACCTTC
CDR3: CASSLVGTKGNYGYTF

size: many
length: 17
D: .
V: TRBV5-4
J: TRBJ1-3
DNA: TGTGCCAGCAGCCCCTGGAGAGGGCAGGGCTCTGGAAACACCATATATTTT
CDR3: CASSPWRGQGSGNTIYF

size: many
length: 14
D: TRBD2
V: TRBV7-2
J: TRBJ2-1
DNA: TGTGCCAGCAGCCCCCGCGGGGGAATGAATGAGCAGTTCTTC
CDR3: CASSPRGGMNEQFF

size: medium-sized
length: 14
D: TRBD2
V: TRBV5-4
J: TRBJ2-1
DNA: TGTGCCAGCAGCTTGCGGACTAGCGGCAATGAGCAGTTCTTC
CDR3: CASSLRTSGNEQFF

size: many
length: 14
D: .
V: TRBV7-9
J: TRBJ2-1
DNA: TGTGCCAGCAGCGCCCCTCGGGGTGGCCATGAGCAGTTCTTC
CDR3: CASSAPRGGHEQFF

size: few
length: 15
D: .
V: TRBV5-6
J: TRBJ1-2
DNA: TGTGCCAGCAGCTTGGGGCCCCGGGACAACTATGGCTACACCTTC
CDR3: CASSLGPRDNYGYTF

size: .
length: 14
D: .
V: TRBV10-3
J: TRBJ2-1
DNA: TGTGCCATCAGGGTCGGACAGCGAAACAATGAGCAGTTCTTC
CDR3: CAIRVGQRNNEQFF

size: once
length: 13
D: TRBD1
V: TRBV7-3
J: TRBJ1-1
DNA: TGTGCCAGCAGCGCAGGGGGGGGCACTGAAGCTTTCTTT
CDR3: CASSAGGGTEAFF

size: .
length: 13
D: .
V: TRBV11-3
J: TRBJ1-1
DNA: TGTGCCAGCAGCTTAGGGGAGAGAACTGAAGCTTTCTTT
CDR3: CASSLGERTEAFF

size: once
length: 14
D: TRBD2
V: TRBV7-2
J: TRBJ2-5
DNA: TGTGCCAGCAGCGGGACTAGCGCACAAGAGACCCAGTACTTC
CDR3: CASSGTSAQETQYF

size: .
length: 16
D: .
V: TRBV7-3
J: TRBJ2-2
DNA: TGTGCCAGCAGCCAAGACAGGCTAACCGTTTCCGGGGAGCTGTTTTTT
CDR3: CASSQDRLTVSGELFF

size: .
length: 14
D: .
V: TRBV6-8
J: TRBJ2-1
DNA: TGTGCCAGCAGCCCGGGGATGGGAAAGGTGGCCCTCAACTTC
CDR3: CASSPGMGKVALNF

size: .
length: 12
D: .
V: TRBV7-6
J: TRBJ2-5
DNA: TGTGCCAGCAGCTTCGGACAAGGACCCCTCCACTTC
CDR3: CASSFGQGPLHF

size: .
length: 15
D: TRBD1
V: TRBV7-8
J: TRBJ2-7
DNA: TGTGCCAGCAGCTTAGATAGGACAGGGGTGGACGAGCAGTACTTC
CDR3: CASSLDRTGVDEQYF

size: .
length: 12
D: .
V: TRBV12-5
J: TRBJ1-1
DNA: TGTGCTAGTGGTCCCTCGTACACTGAAGCTTTCTTT
CDR3: CASGPSYTEAFF

size: many
length: 15
D: TRBD2
V: TRBV28
J: TRBJ2-5
DNA: TGTGCCAGCAGTACAATCGGACTAGGGGAAGAGACCCAGTACTTC
CDR3: CASSTIGLGEETQYF

size: .
length: 15
D: TRBD2
V: TRBV7-8
J: TRBJ2-5
DNA: TGTGCCAGCAGCTTAGACGGGGGGGCCGGCGAGACCCAGTACTTC
CDR3: CASSLDGGAGETQYF

size: once
length: 15
D: .
V: TRBV11-1
J: TRBJ2-7
DNA: TGTGCCAGCAGCTTACGCCGCGCGGAAGGGGATGAGCAGTACTTC
CDR3: CASSLRRAEGDEQYF

size: .
length: 14
D: .
V: TRBV7-2
J: TRBJ2-5
DNA: TGTGCCAGCAGCTTGCGGACTCCCGGAAAGACCCAGTACTTC
CDR3: CASSLRTPGKTQYF

size: .
length: 14
D: TRBD1
V: TRBV6-6
J: TRBJ2-1
DNA: TGTGCCAGCAGTTACTTCGACAGGGCAAATGAGCAGTTCTTC
CDR3: CASSYFDRANEQFF

size: .
length: 12
D: .
V: TRBV7-2
J: TRBJ2-7
DNA: TGTGCCAGCAACGTACTAGCTGGCGAGCAGTACTTC
CDR3: CASNVLAGEQYF

size: .
length: 14
D: .
V: TRBV11-2
J: TRBJ2-7
DNA: TGTGCCAGCAGCTTAGATCAGGCAGGGGACGAGCAGTACTTC
CDR3: CASSLDQAGDEQYF